Listed below are T cell receptor beta chains from one sample, sequenced in a study of shared clonotypes between healthy human individuals. The method was immunoSEQ multiplex PCR; TCRdb's version includes in-frame clones alone and lacks a portion of them. In the table there are about 2 million clones, roughly 95% of which are singletons. Sample: naive CD4+ T cells sorted from blood. These receptors originate from a man younger than 30 in good health. Both conserved end residues are trimmed from each CDR3.

J gene	V gene	CDR3 protein
TRBJ1-5	TRBV4-2	ASSQNTGAGVQPQH
TRBJ2-3	TRBV11-3	ASSLGLGNTDTQY
TRBJ2-7	TRBV11-2	ASSLWTSGRDEQY
TRBJ2-1	TRBV9	ASSGGSSYNEQF
TRBJ1-5	TRBV23-1	ASSQAGPDQPQH
TRBJ1-6	TRBV7-2	ASSRDYNSPLH
TRBJ1-6	TRBV10-2	ASSEGGAVSTPLH
TRBJ2-5	TRBV18	ASSVTAPEGTQY
TRBJ1-6	TRBV15	ATSRDTLAENSPLH
TRBJ1-2	TRBV7-9	ASSSRGTPANYGYT
TRBJ2-3	TRBV30	ARGGLAGGGDTQY
TRBJ2-7	TRBV5-1	ASSYGDYEQY
TRBJ2-1	TRBV7-2	ASSPQVLAGAVNEQF
TRBJ2-7	TRBV5-6	ASSFLSGTREQY
TRBJ2-1	TRBV15	ATARGGPYYNEQF